This entry lists 5 T cell receptor beta chains sequenced from one sample in a study of blood T cell repertoires in COVID-19. Produced via immunoSEQ multiplex PCR; TCRdb's table is partial and in-frame only. The sample includes 380,000 or so clones, 89% seen only once; the top ten take 1% to 1.5%. The source material was peripheral blood. The receptors here all came from a man aged 40-49 years with acute or convalescent COVID-19.

The chain has TRBV28 and TRBJ1-4; tentatively, D is TRBD1 (6 bases). The CDR3 totals 15 residues. Trimming took off 7 bases at V and 7 bases at J, with 19 bases between the two ends. Germline V CDR1 and CDR2: MDHEN, SYDVKM. The CDR3 DNA reads as TGTGCCAGCAAGCTGCCCGGGGGGGCGGGTGAAAAACTGTTTTTT. The encoded protein is CASKLPGGAGEKLFF. The full variable domain, with the rest looked up from reference TRBV28 and TRBJ1-4, is DVKVTQSSRYLVKRTGEKVFLECVQDMDHENMFWYRQDPGLGLRLIYFSYDVKMKEKGDIPEGYSVSREKKERFSLILESASTNQTSMYLCASKLPGGAGEKLFFGSGTQLSVL.

V gene TRBV13 combines with J gene TRBJ1-2; no reliable D call. Germline CDR1 and CDR2: PRHDT and FYEKMQ (reference sequence). The CDR3 is made up of 14 amino acids. V was cut by 0 bases and J by 4 bases, with 9 bases left in between. CDR3 protein: CASSLGGRVYGYTF. The CDR3 coding sequence is TGTGCCAGCAGCTTAGGCGGGCGGGTCTATGGCTACACCTTC.

This clone showed up just a few times. This chain connects TRBV7-9 to TRBJ2-1; D possibly corresponds to TRBD1 (6 bases). The V gene's germline CDR1 is SEHNR and CDR2 FQNEAQ (reference sequence). The CDR3 extends over 16 amino acids. V was shortened by 4 bases and J by 6 bases, with 19 bases between the two germline ends. In nucleotides, the CDR3 is TGTGCCAGCAGCTCCCTCCGGCCCAGCAGGGGCAATGAGCAGTTCTTC. Amino acid sequence: CASSSLRPSRGNEQFF.

This chain joins TRBV7-2 and TRBJ1-5; weak D call: TRBD1 (5 bases). The CDR3 spans 16 residues. Germline CDR1 is SGHTA and CDR2 is FQGNSA. V was shortened by 5 bases and J by 3 bases, with 17 bases between the two germline ends. CDR3 sequence (DNA): TGTGCCAGCAGCACCTCCGGGCCAGGGATCAATCAGCCCCAGCATTTT. The encoded protein is CASSTSGPGINQPQHF.

V usage is TRBV4-3 and J usage is TRBJ2-1, with 8 bases that match TRBD1. The CDR3 contains 17 residues. The junction had 13 bases not matched to a gene; V was cut back by 0 bases and J by 9 bases. Germline CDR1 and CDR2: LGHNA and YSLEER. In DNA form, the CDR3 reads TGCGCCAGCAGCCAAGATCGCCCAGGGGGCGCCTACGTTGAGCAGTTCTTC. It codes for CASSQDRPGGAYVEQFF.